This T cell receptor beta chain originates from a study of blood T cell repertoires in COVID-19. Study details: Both acute and convalescent COVID-19 samples were obtained from the United States, Italy and Spain. PBMCs, B-cell-depleted T cells, or T cells provided the cDNA or gDNA that made up the material.

Some clones are missing from TCRdb's copy, which holds only in-frame ones; the method was immunoSEQ multiplex PCR. Here the sample spans tens of thousands of clones, around 83% being singletons. CDR3 length: 15 amino acids. J lost 11 bases, V lost 0 bases, and 6 bases had no gene match. Per germline, CDR1 KGHSH and CDR2 LQKENI. The rearrangement uses TRBV18 and TRBJ1-6; 8 nucleotides match TRBD1. This TCR came from a human donor in a cohort sampled during active COVID-19. The sample taken for sequencing was peripheral blood. CDR3 sequence reads: CASSPPAGGVPPLHF. CDR3 in DNA: TGTGCCAGCTCACCACCGGCAGGGGGCGTTCCACCCCTCCACTTT.